This T cell receptor beta chain was recorded in a study of cytomegalovirus exposure and HLA in healthy donors. Background on the study: From about 179 million T cells, an earlier analysis saw roughly 120 million unique TCR beta sequences. The study's findings and limits: With further analysis later on, most CMV-associated TCR beta chains appeared HLA-restricted. A few chains tied to CMV proved CMV antigen-specific in vitro.

A note on this clone: Its antigen remains unknown. This sample also contains other DNA sequences that code for the same CDR3.

The CDR3 loop spans 16 amino acids. Trimming took 3 bases from V and 1 from J; bases not matched to a gene: 6. Germline CDR1 and CDR2: SGHRS and YFSETQ. The PCR was carried out with 60 Vbeta primers and 13 Jbeta primers. Repertoires were generated with immunoSEQ multiplex PCR, while TCRdb's copy carries only in-frame clones and drops some. The sample lists some 180,000 clones; 85% were seen once. Regarding donors, all were healthy bone marrow donors. The chain recombines TRBV5-1 with TRBJ2-1; TRBD2 matches 8 bases. This clonotype was sampled from a woman between 50 and 59 years old in good health and CMV-seronegative. Sequenced: PBMCs. CDR3 in amino acids: CASSYSGTSSYNEQFF. The DNA of the CDR3 is TGCGCCAGCAGCTACTCCGGGACTAGTTCCTACAATGAGCAGTTCTTC.